These T cell receptor beta chains were read from a single sample in a study of molecular identifiers for immune sequencing clone quantification. Via MiXCR, TCRdb re-called the PCR reads, giving one row per CDR3 protein. The sample has tens of thousands of distinct CDR3 sequences; over 15% are singletons. Sequencing was carried out using naive CD8+ T cells from blood, with Jurkat cell RNA spiked in. The receptors shown here come from a human donor in good health. Some libraries in this study had Jurkat cell RNA spiked in. The CDR3 runs from the conserved cysteine through the conserved F or W. Each record gives: V gene, CDR3 length, J gene, CDR3 protein.

V gene: TRBV5-6; CDR3 length: 16; J gene: TRBJ2-7; CDR3 protein: CASSLFSGRISYEQYF
V gene: TRBV2; CDR3 length: 19; J gene: TRBJ2-6; CDR3 protein: CASSDLAGAFSSGANVLTF
V gene: TRBV2; CDR3 length: 16; J gene: TRBJ1-2; CDR3 protein: CASSDPGTDSNYGYTF
V gene: TRBV5-3; CDR3 length: 16; J gene: TRBJ2-2; CDR3 protein: CASGFAGDRYTGELFF
V gene: TRBV11-2; CDR3 length: 13; J gene: TRBJ1-1; CDR3 protein: CASSLDVAGEAFF
V gene: TRBV6-2/TRBV6-3; CDR3 length: 17; J gene: TRBJ2-4; CDR3 protein: CASSQALDGVFKNIQYF
V gene: TRBV29-1; CDR3 length: 11; J gene: TRBJ2-2; CDR3 protein: CSVQGTGELFF
V gene: TRBV6-1; CDR3 length: 15; J gene: TRBJ2-1; CDR3 protein: CASRRLPDSYNEQFF
V gene: TRBV15; CDR3 length: 15; J gene: TRBJ1-5; CDR3 protein: CATSRDRGSNQPQHF
V gene: TRBV5-1; CDR3 length: 15; J gene: TRBJ2-1; CDR3 protein: CASSPTPREYNEQFF
V gene: TRBV5-1; CDR3 length: 16; J gene: TRBJ2-3; CDR3 protein: CASSPHTGRTTDTQYF
V gene: TRBV3-1; CDR3 length: 17; J gene: TRBJ2-7; CDR3 protein: CASSQGTSGPSSYEQYF
V gene: TRBV27; CDR3 length: 13; J gene: TRBJ1-2; CDR3 protein: CASSLGTAYGYTF
V gene: TRBV7-2; CDR3 length: 13; J gene: TRBJ2-7; CDR3 protein: CASSLGLDYEQYF
V gene: TRBV7-9; CDR3 length: 15; J gene: TRBJ1-3; CDR3 protein: CASSPGGGPGNTIYF
V gene: TRBV13; CDR3 length: 13; J gene: TRBJ2-4; CDR3 protein: CASSLGSQNIQYF
V gene: TRBV7-9; CDR3 length: 13; J gene: TRBJ2-3; CDR3 protein: CASSSLGTDTQYF
V gene: TRBV13; CDR3 length: 17; J gene: TRBJ2-2; CDR3 protein: CASSLGGQGVWTGELFF